A selection of T cell receptor beta chains follows, all from one sample in a study of cytomegalovirus exposure and HLA in healthy donors. The repertoire was sequenced with immunoSEQ multiplex PCR; TCRdb's copy has only in-frame clones and lacks some. The repertoire table contains tens of thousands of clones. Sequenced: PBMCs. The receptors shown here come from a girl between 10 and 17 years old in good health and CMV-seropositive. Each CDR3 is given with its conserved first and last residue. Each record gives: V gene, J gene, D gene, CDR3 DNA, CDR3 protein. The D gene is left open where the match is weak.

V: TRBV7-9
J: TRBJ2-7
D: NA
DNA: TGTGCCAGCAGCTCACCCGACAATACCTACGAGCAGTACTTC
CDR3: CASSSPDNTYEQYF

V: TRBV11-3
J: TRBJ2-1
D: TRBD2
DNA: TGTGCCAGCAGCTTCGGGACTAGCGAATACAATGAGCAGTTCTTC
CDR3: CASSFGTSEYNEQFF

V: TRBV11-1
J: TRBJ1-2
D: NA
DNA: TGTGCCAGCAGCCCTGCCAGTGGGGCGGTGGATGGCTACACCTTC
CDR3: CASSPASGAVDGYTF

V: TRBV4-1
J: TRBJ2-7
D: TRBD2
DNA: TGCGCCAGCAGCCAAGAGGTCAGCGGGGGGGCGTACGAGCAGTACTTC
CDR3: CASSQEVSGGAYEQYF

V: TRBV7-9
J: TRBJ2-3
D: NA
DNA: TGTGCCAGCAGTTCGCTAGCTGGTACGCAGTATTTT
CDR3: CASSSLAGTQYF

V: TRBV5-5
J: TRBJ2-5
D: NA
DNA: TGTGCCAGCAGCCACGCGGACAGAGCTTGGACCCAGTACTTC
CDR3: CASSHADRAWTQYF

V: TRBV25-1
J: TRBJ1-2
D: NA
DNA: TGTGCCAGCAGTCAGGAAAACTATGGCTACACCTTC
CDR3: CASSQENYGYTF

V: TRBV4-2
J: TRBJ1-1
D: NA
DNA: TGTGCCAGCAGCCAAACAGGAGTGTCGGTGAACACTGAAGCTTTCTTT
CDR3: CASSQTGVSVNTEAFF

V: TRBV7-2
J: TRBJ1-1
D: TRBD1
DNA: TGTGCCAGCAGCTCTGGACAGGGCATCGCTTTCTTT
CDR3: CASSSGQGIAFF

V: TRBV5-4
J: TRBJ2-5
D: NA
DNA: TGTGCCAGCAGCGGAGACTGGCACCAAGAGACCCAGTACTTC
CDR3: CASSGDWHQETQYF

V: TRBV7-3
J: TRBJ2-1
D: TRBD2
DNA: TGTGCCAGCAGCTCTAGCGGGGACGGTTACAATGAGCAGTTCTTC
CDR3: CASSSSGDGYNEQFF

V: TRBV4-3
J: TRBJ2-3
D: NA
DNA: TGCGCCAGCAGCCAAGATCAGGGATTCACAGATAAGCAGTATTTT
CDR3: CASSQDQGFTDKQYF

V: TRBV13
J: TRBJ2-3
D: TRBD1
DNA: TGTGCCAGCAGCCCCCCCCGGGACAGGGCCATGGTTACGCAGTATTTT
CDR3: CASSPPRDRAMVTQYF

V: TRBV5-4
J: TRBJ2-1
D: NA
DNA: TGTGCCAGCACAAGACTGGACTACAATGAGCAGTTCTTC
CDR3: CASTRLDYNEQFF

V: TRBV5-1
J: TRBJ2-2
D: TRBD2
DNA: TGCGCCAGCAGCTCCGGAAGGGCTAGCGGATCGAACACCGGGGAGCTGTTTTTT
CDR3: CASSSGRASGSNTGELFF

V: TRBV18
J: TRBJ1-5
D: NA
DNA: TGTGCCAGCTCACCGTTCCTCTTTCAGCCCCAGCATTTT
CDR3: CASSPFLFQPQHF

V: TRBV7-9
J: TRBJ2-6
D: NA
DNA: TGTGCCAGCACCCCGCCCCCAGGGCCGTCCTTTGGGGCCAACGTCCTGACTTTC
CDR3: CASTPPPGPSFGANVLTF

V: TRBV27
J: TRBJ1-1
D: TRBD1
DNA: TGTGCCAGCAGTTTACGGCCAGGGGGCGGCCTCAACACTGAAGCTTTCTTT
CDR3: CASSLRPGGGLNTEAFF

V: TRBV18
J: TRBJ1-2
D: NA
DNA: TGTGCCAGCTCACCCGGTCCACAGTTCTATGGCTACACCTTC
CDR3: CASSPGPQFYGYTF

V: TRBV2
J: TRBJ2-2
D: NA
DNA: TGTGACCCGGGGGCCGGGGAGCTGTTTTTT
CDR3: CDPGAGELFF

V: TRBV9
J: TRBJ1-1
D: NA
DNA: TGTGCCAGCAGCGCCGGGTTGCGGGACACTGAAGCTTTCTTT
CDR3: CASSAGLRDTEAFF

V: TRBV7-2
J: TRBJ1-6
D: TRBD1
DNA: TGTGCCAGCAGCTCGTTACAGGGGGCAGGTGGCTCCTATAATTCACCCCTCCACTTT
CDR3: CASSSLQGAGGSYNSPLHF

V: TRBV18
J: TRBJ1-5
D: NA
DNA: TGTGCCAGCTCACCGGCAGGGGCCCCCGTACCCCAGCATTTT
CDR3: CASSPAGAPVPQHF

V: TRBV7-9
J: TRBJ2-5
D: NA
DNA: TGTGCCAGCGGGGGGAAGGAGACCCAGTACTTC
CDR3: CASGGKETQYF

V: TRBV1
J: TRBJ2-3
D: NA
DNA: TGCACCAGCAGCCAAGACTTCAGGGGAAAAGTCACAGATACGCAGTATTTT
CDR3: CTSSQDFRGKVTDTQYF

V: TRBV19
J: TRBJ2-1
D: TRBD1
DNA: TGTGCCAGTAGTTCCCGACAGGGGGCGAAGGATGAGCAGTTCTTC
CDR3: CASSSRQGAKDEQFF

V: TRBV7-8
J: TRBJ1-2
D: TRBD1
DNA: TGTGCCAGCAGCTGGACAGGGGAAAATGGCTACACCTTC
CDR3: CASSWTGENGYTF